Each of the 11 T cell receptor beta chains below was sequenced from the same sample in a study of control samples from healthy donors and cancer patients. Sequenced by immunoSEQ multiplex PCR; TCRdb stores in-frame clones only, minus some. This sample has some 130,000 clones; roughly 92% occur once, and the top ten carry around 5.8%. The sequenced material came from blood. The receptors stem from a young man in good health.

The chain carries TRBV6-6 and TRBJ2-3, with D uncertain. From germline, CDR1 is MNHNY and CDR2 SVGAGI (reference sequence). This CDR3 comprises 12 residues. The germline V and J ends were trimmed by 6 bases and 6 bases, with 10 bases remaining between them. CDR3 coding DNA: TGTGCCAGCAGCCGATATGTCGATACGCAGTATTTT. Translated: CASSRYVDTQYF.

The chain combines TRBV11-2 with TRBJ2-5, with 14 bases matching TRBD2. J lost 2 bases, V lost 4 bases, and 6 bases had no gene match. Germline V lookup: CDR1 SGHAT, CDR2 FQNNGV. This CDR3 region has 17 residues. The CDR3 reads CASSSGLAGGLQETQYF. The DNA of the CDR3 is TGTGCCAGCAGCTCCGGACTAGCGGGGGGCCTACAAGAGACCCAGTACTTC. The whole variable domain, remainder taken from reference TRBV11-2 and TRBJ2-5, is EAGVAQSPRYKIIEKRQSVAFWCNPISGHATLYWYQQILGQGPKLLIQFQNNGVVDDSQLPKDRFSAERLKGVDSTLKIQPAKLEDSAVYLCASSSGLAGGLQETQYFGPGTRLLVL.

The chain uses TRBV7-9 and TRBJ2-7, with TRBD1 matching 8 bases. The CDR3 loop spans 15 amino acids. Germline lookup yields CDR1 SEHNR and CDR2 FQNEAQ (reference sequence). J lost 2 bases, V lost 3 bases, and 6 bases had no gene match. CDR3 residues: CASSLGTGLAYEQYF. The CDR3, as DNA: TGTGCCAGCAGCTTGGGGACAGGTTTGGCCTACGAGCAGTACTTC.

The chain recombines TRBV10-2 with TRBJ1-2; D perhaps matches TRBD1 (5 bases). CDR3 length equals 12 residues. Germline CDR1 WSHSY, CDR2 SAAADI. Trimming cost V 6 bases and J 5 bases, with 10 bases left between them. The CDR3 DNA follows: TGCGCCAGCAGGACGACAGAATATGGCTACACCTTC. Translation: CASRTTEYGYTF.

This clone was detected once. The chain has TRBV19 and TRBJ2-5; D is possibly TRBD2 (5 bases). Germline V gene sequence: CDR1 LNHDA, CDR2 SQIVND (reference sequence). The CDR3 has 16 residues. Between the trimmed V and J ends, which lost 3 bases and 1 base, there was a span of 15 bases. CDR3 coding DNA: TGTGCCAGTAGTATCGCCCTTACCGAGGGCCAAGAGACCCAGTACTTC. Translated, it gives CASSIALTEGQETQYF.

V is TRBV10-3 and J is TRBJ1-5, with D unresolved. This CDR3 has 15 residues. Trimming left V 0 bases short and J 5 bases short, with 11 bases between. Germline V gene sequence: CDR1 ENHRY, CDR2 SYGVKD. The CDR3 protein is CAISESRVKDQPQHF. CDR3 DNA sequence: TGTGCCATCAGTGAGTCGAGGGTCAAGGATCAGCCCCAGCATTTT.

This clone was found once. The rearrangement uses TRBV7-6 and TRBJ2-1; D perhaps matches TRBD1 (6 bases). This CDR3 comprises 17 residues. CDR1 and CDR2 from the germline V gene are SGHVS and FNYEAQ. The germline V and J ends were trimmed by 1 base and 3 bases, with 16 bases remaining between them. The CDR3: CASSLGVRGKIYNEQFF. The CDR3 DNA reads TGTGCCAGCAGCTTAGGTGTGAGGGGGAAAATCTACAATGAGCAGTTCTTC.

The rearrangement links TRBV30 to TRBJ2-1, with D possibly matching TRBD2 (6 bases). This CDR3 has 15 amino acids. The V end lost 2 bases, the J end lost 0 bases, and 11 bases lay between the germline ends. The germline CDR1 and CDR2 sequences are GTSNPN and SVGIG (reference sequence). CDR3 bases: TGTGCCTGGAGTCGCGGGGTCAGCTCCTACAATGAGCAGTTCTTC. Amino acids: CAWSRGVSSYNEQFF.

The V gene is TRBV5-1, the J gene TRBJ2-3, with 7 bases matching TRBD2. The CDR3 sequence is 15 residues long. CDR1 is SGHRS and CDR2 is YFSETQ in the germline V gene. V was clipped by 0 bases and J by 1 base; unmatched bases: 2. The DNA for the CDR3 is TGCGCCAGCAGCTTGGGGGAGGGTGGCACAGATACGCAGTATTTT. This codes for CASSLGEGGTDTQYF.

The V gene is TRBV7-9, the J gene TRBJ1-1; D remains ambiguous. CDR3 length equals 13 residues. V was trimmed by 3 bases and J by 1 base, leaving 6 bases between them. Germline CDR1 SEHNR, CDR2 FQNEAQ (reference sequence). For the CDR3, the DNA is TGTGCCAGCAGCTTCGACAAGAACACTGAAGCTTTCTTT. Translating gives CASSFDKNTEAFF.

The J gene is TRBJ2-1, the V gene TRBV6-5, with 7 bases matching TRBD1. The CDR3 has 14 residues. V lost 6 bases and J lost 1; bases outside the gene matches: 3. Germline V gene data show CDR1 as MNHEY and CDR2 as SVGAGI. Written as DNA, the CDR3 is TGTGCCAGCAGAGACAGGGAATCCTACAATGAGCAGTTCTTC. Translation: CASRDRESYNEQFF.